Presented here are 2 T cell receptor beta chains from one specimen sequenced in a study of breast tumors, draining lymph nodes, adjacent tissues. The lymph nodes were axillary draining lymph nodes from breast cancer patients. TCRdb used MiXCR to reprocess the multiplex PCR reads, holding one entry per CDR3 protein. This table holds about 230,000 distinct CDR3 sequences, about a third found once. Sequencing was performed on axillary lymph node tissue. These receptors all come from a female donor with breast cancer. Some clones in this sample may be carry-over from other donors' samples.

In its sample, this clonotype was seen many times. V is TRBV4-1 and J is TRBJ2-3; TRBD2 matches 11 bases. This CDR3 has 17 amino acids. The germline CDR1 and CDR2 sequences are MGHRA and YSYEKL. The V and J ends lost 4 bases and 4 bases, in that order; junction bases with no gene match: 10. CDR3 amino acids: CASSREGLAGGPDTQYF. CDR3 sequence (DNA): TGCGCCAGCAGCCGAGAGGGGCTAGCGGGAGGTCCAGATACGCAGTATTTT.

As to this clonotype: Given a much more abundant clone one base away, this may be a read error. The chain couples TRBV19 to TRBJ2-1; 7 nucleotides agree with TRBD2. Germline V gene sequence: CDR1 LNHDA, CDR2 SQIVND (reference sequence). The CDR3 loop spans 18 amino acids. Written as DNA, the CDR3 is TGTGCCAGTAGTATAGAGCCCCCTGGTGGGCTAGCGGTTAATGAGCCGTTCTTC. Translated: CASSIEPPGGLAVNEPFF.